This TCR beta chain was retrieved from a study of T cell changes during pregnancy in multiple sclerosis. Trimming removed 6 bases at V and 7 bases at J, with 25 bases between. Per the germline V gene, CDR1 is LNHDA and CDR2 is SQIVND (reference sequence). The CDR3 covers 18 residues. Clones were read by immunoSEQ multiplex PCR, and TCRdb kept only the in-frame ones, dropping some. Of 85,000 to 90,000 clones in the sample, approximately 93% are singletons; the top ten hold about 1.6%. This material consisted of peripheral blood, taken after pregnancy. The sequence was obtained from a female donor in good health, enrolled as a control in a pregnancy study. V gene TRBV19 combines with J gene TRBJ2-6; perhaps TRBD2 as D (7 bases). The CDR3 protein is CASRWGGLASPKANVLTF. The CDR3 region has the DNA TGTGCCAGTAGGTGGGGGGGCCTAGCGTCTCCGAAAGCCAACGTCCTGACTTTC.